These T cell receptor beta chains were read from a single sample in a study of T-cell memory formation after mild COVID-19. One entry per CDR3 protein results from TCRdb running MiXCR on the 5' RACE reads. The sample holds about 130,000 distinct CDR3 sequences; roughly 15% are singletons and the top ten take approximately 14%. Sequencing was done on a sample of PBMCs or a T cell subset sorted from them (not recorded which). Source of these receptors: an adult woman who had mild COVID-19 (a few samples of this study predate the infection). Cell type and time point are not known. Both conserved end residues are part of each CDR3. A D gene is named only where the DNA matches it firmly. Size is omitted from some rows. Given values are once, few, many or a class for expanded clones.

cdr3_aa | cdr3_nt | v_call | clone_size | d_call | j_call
CAWSVGTEAFF | TGTGCCTGGAGTGTGGGTACTGAAGCTTTCTTT | TRBV30 | NA | NA | TRBJ1-1
CAISLTGAEQYF | TGTGCCATCAGTTTGACAGGGGCCGAGCAGTACTTC | TRBV10-3 | NA | TRBD1 | TRBJ2-7
CASSSPTGGADYTGELFF | TGTGCCAGCAGCTCACCTACAGGGGGCGCAGATTACACCGGGGAGCTGTTTTTT | TRBV7-2 | NA | TRBD1 | TRBJ2-2
CSASGTSGPDTQYF | TGCAGTGCTAGTGGCACTAGCGGGCCAGATACGCAGTATTTT | TRBV20-1 | few | TRBD2 | TRBJ2-3
CSARSPGADFTDTQYF | TGCAGTGCTAGAAGTCCAGGGGCGGACTTCACAGATACGCAGTATTTT | TRBV20-1 | NA | NA | TRBJ2-3
CASSQFRDSEAGNTIYF | TGCGCCAGCAGCCAATTCCGGGACAGTGAAGCTGGAAACACCATATATTTT | TRBV4-1 | once | TRBD1 | TRBJ1-3
CSVSSGIYEQYF | TGCAGCGTGTCTAGCGGGATCTACGAGCAGTACTTC | TRBV29-1 | few | TRBD2 | TRBJ2-7
CASSPQGPPYEQYF | TGCGCCAGCAGCCCACAGGGTCCTCCATACGAGCAGTACTTC | TRBV5-1 | few | NA | TRBJ2-7
CASSSWTSRNTDTQYF | TGTGCCAGCAGTTCATGGACTAGCAGAAACACAGATACGCAGTATTTT | TRBV12-3/TRBV12-4 | NA | TRBD2 | TRBJ2-3
CASSFVAGSDNEQFF | TGTGCCAGCAGCTTCGTAGCGGGTTCCGACAATGAGCAGTTCTTC | TRBV7-3 | few | TRBD2 | TRBJ2-1
CASSHLANTGELFF | TGTGCCAGCAGCCACCTAGCGAACACCGGGGAGCTGTTTTTT | TRBV7-2 | NA | NA | TRBJ2-2
CASSLVGGAGEKLFF | TGCGCCAGCAGCTTGGTTGGCGGGGCAGGGGAAAAACTGTTTTTT | TRBV5-1 | few | NA | TRBJ1-4
CSARVGGPLAKNIQYF | TGCAGTGCTAGAGTTGGTGGGCCTTTAGCCAAAAACATTCAGTACTTC | TRBV20-1 | NA | NA | TRBJ2-4
CASSQYSGDQGGEQFF | TGTGCCAGCAGCCAATACTCAGGGGACCAGGGCGGCGAGCAGTTCTTC | TRBV14 | NA | NA | TRBJ2-1
CATSRAAGTDYGYTF | TGTGCCACCAGCAGAGCAGCCGGGACAGACTATGGCTACACCTTC | TRBV15 | few | TRBD1 | TRBJ1-2
CASSHLGTSGSEVADTQYF | TGTGCCAGCAGCCACCTCGGGACTAGCGGGAGTGAGGTAGCAGATACGCAGTATTTT | TRBV7-6 | few | TRBD2 | TRBJ2-3
CASSQGSGFSTQYF | TGCGCCAGCAGCCAAGGTTCAGGCTTTAGTACGCAGTATTTT | TRBV4-3 | NA | NA | TRBJ2-3
CASSPPRQGIRPYGYTF | TGTGCCAGCAGCCCGCCTCGACAGGGTATAAGGCCCTATGGCTACACCTTC | TRBV5-5 | NA | TRBD1 | TRBJ1-2
CASSLRLMNTEAFF | TGTGCCAGCAGCTTACGTCTGATGAACACTGAAGCTTTCTTT | TRBV7-8 | few | NA | TRBJ1-1
CASTPRGSANGYTF | TGTGCCAGCACCCCACGAGGTTCGGCTAATGGCTACACCTTC | TRBV6-6 | NA | NA | TRBJ1-2
CASRMTLKELGYTF | TGTGCCAGTAGGATGACCCTCAAGGAGTTAGGCTACACCTTC | TRBV19 | few | NA | TRBJ1-2
CASSLVRQGHYEQYF | TGCGCCAGCAGCTTGGTGCGGCAGGGTCACTACGAGCAGTACTTC | TRBV5-1 | few | NA | TRBJ2-7
CSARVGSGGSQPQHF | TGCAGTGCTAGAGTTGGGTCAGGGGGAAGTCAGCCCCAGCATTTT | TRBV20-1 | NA | TRBD1 | TRBJ1-5
CASSIGTGVSQETQYF | TGTGCCAGTAGTATCGGGACAGGGGTTTCCCAAGAGACCCAGTACTTC | TRBV19 | few | TRBD1 | TRBJ2-5
CAISLTGNEQFF | TGTGCCATCAGCTTAACCGGGAATGAGCAGTTCTTC | TRBV10-3 | NA | NA | TRBJ2-1
CASSQEGQLYNEQFF | TGCGCCAGCAGCCAGGAGGGACAACTGTACAATGAGCAGTTCTTC | TRBV4-1 | few | NA | TRBJ2-1
CASSLRGTGDNYGYTF | TGTGCCAGCAGCTTGAGAGGAACTGGGGATAACTATGGCTACACCTTC | TRBV7-2 | few | NA | TRBJ1-2
CSVGEAASYNEQFF | TGCAGCGTCGGGGAGGCGGCTTCCTACAATGAGCAGTTCTTC | TRBV29-1 | NA | NA | TRBJ2-1
CATSWGQGPREQFF | TGTGCCACCAGTTGGGGACAGGGACCGCGGGAGCAGTTCTTC | TRBV15 | many | TRBD1 | TRBJ2-1
CASSWGSGDGYTF | TGCGCCAGCAGCTGGGGGTCGGGTGATGGCTACACCTTC | TRBV5-1 | few | NA | TRBJ1-2
CASSLRALSGTNTGELFF | TGTGCCAGCAGCTTAAGGGCACTTAGCGGAACGAACACCGGGGAGCTGTTTTTT | TRBV7-3 | few | NA | TRBJ2-2
CASSLRQGSSTDTQYF | TGTGCCAGCAGTCTAAGACAGGGGTCTAGCACAGATACGCAGTATTTT | TRBV5-1 | NA | TRBD1 | TRBJ2-3
CSVAIQDFSYEQYF | TGCAGCGTTGCCATTCAGGACTTTTCCTACGAGCAGTACTTC | TRBV29-1 | NA | NA | TRBJ2-7
CASSSGTSGEQYF | TGTGCCAGCAGCTCCGGGACTAGCGGAGAGCAGTACTTC | TRBV5-6 | few | TRBD2 | TRBJ2-7
CASSYGRGDYEQYF | TGTGCCAGCAGTTACGGCAGGGGAGACTACGAGCAGTACTTC | TRBV6-5 | few | NA | TRBJ2-7
CASSLRPVREAYNEQFF | TGTGCCAGCAGCTTGCGGCCCGTGCGGGAGGCCTACAATGAGCAGTTCTTC | TRBV5-4 | few | TRBD2 | TRBJ2-1
CASSRDRLTNGYTF | TGTGCCAGCAGTAGGGACAGACTCACCAATGGCTACACCTTC | TRBV12-3/TRBV12-4 | NA | TRBD1 | TRBJ1-2
CSASSDGFSGNTIYF | TGCAGTGCTAGTTCGGACGGTTTCTCTGGAAACACCATATATTTT | TRBV20-1 | few | NA | TRBJ1-3
CASSKKTGHLDRKGYGYTF | TGTGCCAGCAGCAAAAAGACCGGCCACCTCGACAGGAAGGGGTATGGCTACACCTTC | TRBV21-1 | few | NA | TRBJ1-2
CASSIQHNRVLEQYF | TGTGCCAGTAGTATCCAGCACAACAGGGTACTTGAGCAGTACTTC | TRBV19 | NA | NA | TRBJ2-7
CASSKTGTHSYNEQFF | TGTGCCAGCAGTAAAACCGGGACTCATTCCTACAATGAGCAGTTCTTC | TRBV6-6 | NA | NA | TRBJ2-1
CASSTRGGPINEQFF | TGCGCCAGCAGCACCCGGGGGGGCCCCATCAATGAGCAGTTCTTC | TRBV5-1 | few | TRBD2 | TRBJ2-1
CASSPGTGHEQYF | TGTGCCAGCAGCCCTGGGACAGGCCACGAGCAGTACTTC | TRBV5-6 | NA | TRBD1 | TRBJ2-7
CASSYPGLARETQYF | TGTGCCAGCAGTTACCCGGGACTAGCGAGAGAGACCCAGTACTTC | TRBV6-5 | NA | TRBD2 | TRBJ2-5
CASSPRGQDTEAFF | TGTGCCAGCAGCCCCCGGGGGCAGGACACTGAAGCTTTCTTT | TRBV5-5 | once | NA | TRBJ1-1
CSVFTGPGEQYF | TGCAGCGTGTTCACGGGGCCCGGCGAGCAGTACTTC | TRBV29-1 | NA | NA | TRBJ2-7